This is a list of T cell receptor beta chains from one sample in a study of cytomegalovirus exposure and HLA in healthy donors. Generated by immunoSEQ multiplex PCR, the TCRdb table keeps only in-frame clones and is missing some. The sample has about 79,000 clones; 80% to 95% are singletons. Material for sequencing was PBMCs. These receptor sequences come from a woman aged 25 to 39 in good health and CMV-seronegative. The CDR3 runs from the conserved cysteine through the conserved F or W.

V gene,J gene,CDR3 protein
TRBV30,TRBJ2-1,CAWSAAWAGVTGEQFF
TRBV4-2,TRBJ2-1,CASSQFVTGNNEQFF
TRBV7-2,TRBJ2-3,CASSLMSTGGLRGPGTQYF
TRBV2,TRBJ2-1,CASSETSGGNNEQFF
TRBV18,TRBJ2-2,CASSPSRGRGTGELFF
TRBV5-4,TRBJ1-2,CASSFSQGGYTF
TRBV10-3,TRBJ1-1,CAIREGQGTEAFF
TRBV19,TRBJ1-1,CATPQVSSTEAFF
TRBV5-8,TRBJ1-1,CASSSIGTAGWNTEAFF
TRBV19,TRBJ1-1,CATSGQGAQDTEAFF